Following are 14 T cell receptor beta chains from one sample sequenced in a study of radiotherapy plus CTLA-4 blockade in lung cancer (dated 2018 in TCRdb). Libraries came from the immunoSEQ multiplex PCR assay. Entries here come from immuneACCESS through TCRdb and include only in-frame sequences with V and J called. Some clones fail to appear in such tables; in the studies checked, an unresolved V gene covers under half of the shortfall, and the cause of the remainder is unknown. This sample gives more than 90,000 clones in total; roughly 80% of them show up just once. 3.3% of the sample rests with the top ten. The source material was peripheral blood, sampled from a patient treated with radiotherapy plus ipilimumab. The receptors come from a human donor with non-small cell lung cancer that progressed on radiotherapy plus ipilimumab. Some clones in this sample may be carry-over from other donors' samples.

This chain connects TRBV30 to TRBJ1-5; 9 nucleotides agree with TRBD1. V trimming: 2 bases; J trimming: 9 bases; junction bases outside the gene matches: 8. This CDR3 is 14 amino acids long. CDR1 GTSNPN and CDR2 SVGIG come from the germline V gene (reference sequence). CDR3: CAWSLGQGVGPQHF. DNA of the CDR3: TGTGCCTGGAGTTTGGGACAGGGTGTGGGGCCCCAGCATTTT. Full variable domain (rest looked up from reference TRBV30 and TRBJ1-5): SQTIHQWPATLVQPVGSPLSLECTVEGTSNPNLYWYRQAAGRGLQLLFYSVGIGQISSEVPQNLSASRPQDRQFILSSKKLLLSDSGFYLCAWSLGQGVGPQHFGDGTRLSIL.

The rearrangement uses TRBV28 and TRBJ1-5; a possible D gene is TRBD1 (6 bases). This CDR3 has 14 amino acids. The germline V and J ends were trimmed by 4 bases and 2 bases, with 9 bases remaining between them. The V gene's germline CDR1 is MDHEN and CDR2 SYDVKM. The CDR3 sequence is CASSSQGGNQPQHF. CDR3 nucleotide sequence: TGTGCCAGCAGTTCACAGGGCGGCAATCAGCCCCAGCATTTT.

The rearrangement links TRBV19 to TRBJ2-1; 10 bases match TRBD2. Trimming removed 4 bases from V and 5 bases from J; junction bases left unmatched: 11. Germline loops: CDR1 LNHDA, CDR2 SQIVND (reference sequence). CDR3 length: 17 residues. DNA for the CDR3: TGTGCCAGTAGTACCATACTAGGAGCGGGGGGGGACAATGAGCAGTTCTTC. Translating gives CASSTILGAGGDNEQFF.

V usage is TRBV5-6 and J usage is TRBJ2-3; 10 bases agree with TRBD1. V lost 0 bases, J lost 4 bases, and 5 bases stayed unmatched. The CDR3 spans 16 residues. Germline V gene sequence: CDR1 SGHDT, CDR2 YYEEEE. The CDR3 spells CASSLDRTGGSDTQYF. The DNA of the CDR3 is TGTGCCAGCAGCTTGGATCGGACAGGGGGATCAGATACGCAGTATTTT.

This rearrangement joins TRBV7-2 to TRBJ2-2; D gene unclear. Deletions cut 1 base from V and 3 bases from J, with 6 bases between. Germline CDR1 SGHTA, CDR2 FQGNSA. The CDR3 length is 14 residues. The CDR3 loop reads CASSLVRDTGELFF. The CDR3 nucleotides read TGTGCCAGCAGCTTAGTACGTGACACCGGGGAGCTGTTTTTT.

This clone was detected only once. The genes are TRBV11-2 and TRBJ2-1, with 7 bases identical to TRBD1. V was clipped by 5 bases and J by 1 base; unmatched bases: 5. This CDR3 contains 15 residues. CDR1 SGHAT and CDR2 FQNNGV come from the germline V gene. This chain's CDR3 is CASSPGQTSYNEQFF. In DNA form, the CDR3 reads TGTGCCAGCAGCCCGGGACAGACTTCCTACAATGAGCAGTTCTTC.

This chain joins TRBV6-5 and TRBJ2-2, with 9 bases lining up with TRBD1. Germline V gives CDR1 MNHEY, CDR2 SVGAGI. J lost 6 bases, V lost 3 bases, and 8 bases had no gene match. The CDR3 loop spans 16 amino acids. CDR3 DNA sequence: TGTGCCAGCAGTTATCCCGGGACAGGGTCTGCCGGGGAGCTGTTTTTT. Amino acid sequence: CASSYPGTGSAGELFF.

This chain joins TRBV7-2 and TRBJ2-3, with D possibly matching TRBD2 (6 bases). Germline CDR1 reads SGHTA; CDR2 reads FQGNSA. The V and J ends lost 1 base and 9 bases respectively, with 14 bases between them. The CDR3 covers 14 residues. In DNA, the CDR3 is TGTGCCAGCAGCTTAGTCCCCCCACGGGAGACGCAGTATTTT. It encodes CASSLVPPRETQYF.

The chain carries TRBV27 and TRBJ1-5, with a weak D call TRBD1 (6 bases). Germline CDR1 MNHEY, CDR2 SMNVEV (reference sequence). This CDR3 comprises 14 residues. V was cut by 3 bases and J by 3 bases, with 9 bases left in between. In DNA form, the CDR3 reads TGTGCCAGCAGTTTTTACAGGGACAATCAGCCCCAGCATTTT. As protein: CASSFYRDNQPQHF.

The chain joins TRBV4-2 to TRBJ2-7; 10 nucleotides agree with TRBD1. This CDR3 is 17 amino acids long. V lost 4 bases to trimming and J lost 3 bases; unmatched junction nucleotides: 12. CDR1 LGHNA and CDR2 YNFKEQ come from the germline V gene. The CDR3 DNA is TGTGCCAGCAGCCGGACCGGGACAGGGGCCCTTCTCTACGAGCAGTACTTC. Amino acids: CASSRTGTGALLYEQYF.

The chain has TRBV27 and TRBJ2-7, with a weak D call TRBD2 (5 bases). Germline-derived CDR1 and CDR2 are MNHEY and SMNVEV (reference sequence). The CDR3 consists of 15 residues. The germline V and J ends were trimmed by 5 bases and 2 bases, with 16 bases remaining between them. The CDR3 nucleotides read TGTGCCAGCAGTCCAGGTGCGGGCAAGACCTACGAGCAGTACTTC. Translation gives CASSPGAGKTYEQYF.

V is TRBV27 and J is TRBJ1-4; D is unclear. From germline, CDR1 is MNHEY and CDR2 SMNVEV (reference sequence). This CDR3 has 15 residues. With 3 bases removed from V and 8 bases from J, the gap between germline ends came to 16 bases. The CDR3 loop is CASSFLAGLGEKLFF. As DNA, the CDR3 is TGTGCCAGCAGTTTTTTAGCCGGGTTAGGAGAAAAACTGTTTTTT. Full variable domain (rest looked up from reference TRBV27 and TRBJ1-4): EAQVTQNPRYLITVTGKKLTVTCSQNMNHEYMSWYRQDPGLGLRQIYYSMNVEVTDKGDVPEGYKVSRKEKRNFPLILESPSPNQTSLYFCASSFLAGLGEKLFFGSGTQLSVL.

The genes are TRBV9 and TRBJ1-2; D perhaps matches TRBD1 (6 bases). Germline V gene sequence: CDR1 SGDLS, CDR2 YYNGEE. The V end lost 0 bases, the J end lost 7 bases, and 16 bases lay between the germline ends. The CDR3 sequence is 15 residues long. CDR3 loop: CASSVDWGGLFGYTF. CDR3 nucleotide sequence: TGTGCCAGCAGCGTAGATTGGGGGGGCTTGTTTGGCTACACCTTC.

The J gene is TRBJ1-4, the V gene TRBV5-1; D remains unclear. The CDR3 extends over 14 amino acids. In germline, CDR1 is SGHRS, CDR2 YFSETQ. Trimming removed 0 bases from V and 10 bases from J, with 13 bases in between. The CDR3 DNA is TGCGCCAGCAGCTTGGGTGGCGAGTATGGAAAACTGTTTTTT. Residues: CASSLGGEYGKLFF.